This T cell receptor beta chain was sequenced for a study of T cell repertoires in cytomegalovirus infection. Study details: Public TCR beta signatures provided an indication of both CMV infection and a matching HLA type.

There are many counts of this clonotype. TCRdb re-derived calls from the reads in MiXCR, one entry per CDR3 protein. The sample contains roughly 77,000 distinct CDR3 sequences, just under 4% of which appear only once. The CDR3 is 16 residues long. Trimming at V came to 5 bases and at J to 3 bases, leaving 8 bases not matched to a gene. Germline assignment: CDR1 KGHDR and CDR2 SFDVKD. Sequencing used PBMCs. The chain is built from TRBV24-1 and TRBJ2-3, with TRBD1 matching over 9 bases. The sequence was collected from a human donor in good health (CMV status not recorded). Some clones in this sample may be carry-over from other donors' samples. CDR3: CATSGRDREGTDTQYF. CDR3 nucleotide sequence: TGTGCCACCAGTGGTCGGGACAGGGAGGGAACAGATACGCAGTATTTT.